This entry lists 25 T cell receptor beta chains sequenced from one sample in a study of cytomegalovirus exposure and HLA in healthy donors. Primers for the PCR totalled 60 Vbeta and 13 Jbeta. The protocol was immunoSEQ multiplex PCR, while the TCRdb copy is restricted to in-frame clones and leaves out a portion. The sample lists about 200,000 clones, roughly 13% seen once, with over 6.5% in the top ten. Sequenced sample: PBMCs. The receptors come from a man in his fifties or sixties in good health and CMV-seropositive.

V is TRBV6-6 and J is TRBJ1-2, with 11 bases identical to TRBD1. The CDR3 runs to 16 residues. After removal of 6 bases from V and 8 bases from J, the junction contained 14 bases not matched to a gene. CDR1 is MNHNY and CDR2 is SVGAGI in the germline V gene (reference sequence). Here the CDR3 reads CASSHGNGQGARGYTF. The CDR3 DNA reads TGTGCCAGCAGCCACGGAAACGGACAGGGGGCGCGAGGCTACACCTTC.

This clone was detected a few times. The rearrangement joins TRBV27 to TRBJ2-2; D ambiguous. Deletions cut 6 bases from V and 0 bases from J, with 5 bases between. Germline V gene sequence: CDR1 MNHEY, CDR2 SMNVEV (reference sequence). CDR3 size: 13 residues. The CDR3 bases are TGTGCCAGCAGCAGGACGAACACCGGGGAGCTGTTTTTT. Encoded protein: CASSRTNTGELFF.

This clone came up a few times. The chain has TRBV27 and TRBJ1-2; the match to TRBD1 covers 9 bases. Trimming took 5 bases from V and 4 from J; bases not matched to a gene: 5. This CDR3 has 14 amino acids. Germline V gene sequence: CDR1 MNHEY, CDR2 SMNVEV (reference sequence). CDR3 DNA sequence: TGTGCCAGCAGTCCAACGGGACAGGGCTATGGCTACACCTTC. Translation: CASSPTGQGYGYTF.

This clone was seen more than once but under ten times. The chain links TRBV9 to TRBJ2-5, with TRBD2 matching over 11 bases. This CDR3 comprises 15 residues. The V gene's germline CDR1 is SGDLS and CDR2 YYNGEE. Losses at the gene ends were 3 bases for V and 5 bases for J; bases not matched to a gene: 6. This CDR3 reads CASSASGTSGETQYF. The CDR3 nucleotides read TGTGCCAGCAGCGCTTCCGGGACTAGCGGTGAGACCCAGTACTTC.

There are a few counts of this clone. This chain uses TRBV5-4 with TRBJ1-1, with D possibly matching TRBD1 (6 bases). CDR3 length: 16 amino acids. Trimming took 0 bases from V and 3 from J, leaving 15 bases between them. Per the germline V gene, CDR1 is SGHNT and CDR2 is YYREEE (reference sequence). The CDR3 loop is CASSLGLQGSDTEAFF. The CDR3 nucleotides read TGTGCCAGCAGCTTGGGATTACAGGGTTCGGACACTGAAGCTTTCTTT.

The V and J genes are TRBV5-4 and TRBJ2-5, with D perhaps TRBD1 (6 bases). The ends were cut back, 4 bases at V and 4 bases at J, with 14 bases in the middle. This CDR3 comprises 14 residues. The germline gives CDR1 SGHNT, CDR2 YYREEE (reference sequence). The CDR3 nucleotides read TGTGCCAGCAGCCGCGAACAGGGTTCAGAGACCCAGTACTTC. Its translation: CASSREQGSETQYF.

This clone came up a few times. The chain links TRBV6-5 to TRBJ2-2; 7 bases agree with TRBD2. This CDR3 contains 15 residues. Germline loops: CDR1 MNHEY, CDR2 SVGAGI. V trimming: 8 bases; J trimming: 2 bases; junction bases outside the gene matches: 8. CDR3 bases: TGTGCCAGCCATGCCAGCGGGGCAAACACCGGGGAGCTGTTTTTT. This codes for CASHASGANTGELFF.

V is TRBV4-3 and J is TRBJ1-2, with D maybe TRBD1 (6 bases). The CDR3 extends over 14 amino acids. CDR1 is LGHNA and CDR2 is YSLEER in the germline V gene. Trimming took off 0 bases at V and 7 bases at J, with 12 bases between the two ends. CDR3 DNA: TGCGCCAGCAGCCAAGACTCACAGGGTCTTGGCTACACCTTC. It translates to CASSQDSQGLGYTF.

The chain joins TRBV10-3 to TRBJ2-7; weak D call: TRBD1 (5 bases). Germline V gives CDR1 ENHRY, CDR2 SYGVKD. V lost 2 bases to trimming and J lost 7 bases, with 9 bases between them. The CDR3 length is 12 residues. The CDR3 nucleotides are TGTGCCATCAGTGAGGGGGCGCGGGAGCAGTACTTC. The encoded protein is CAISEGAREQYF.

The genes are TRBV29-1 and TRBJ1-2; perhaps TRBD1 as D (6 bases). V lost 6 bases to trimming and J lost 4 bases, with 18 bases between them. The germline V gene encodes CDR1 SQVTM and CDR2 ANQGSEA. This CDR3 has 14 amino acids. CDR3 DNA: TGCAGCGTAGCCAACCAGGGACAAGGCTATGGCTACACCTTC. Translation gives CSVANQGQGYGYTF.

This clone has only a few counts. This sequence joins TRBV4-3 and TRBJ2-3, with 11 bases matching TRBD2. This CDR3 spans 17 amino acids. Germline-derived CDR1 and CDR2 are LGHNA and YSLEER. V trimming: 0 bases; J trimming: 6 bases; junction bases outside the gene matches: 8. The CDR3 sequence is CASSQELVAGGPDTQYF. The CDR3 coding sequence is TGCGCCAGCAGCCAAGAGCTCGTAGCGGGGGGGCCGGATACGCAGTATTTT.

The rearrangement uses TRBV6-6 and TRBJ1-1; 9 bases agree with TRBD1. The junction had 4 bases not matched to a gene; V was cut back by 0 bases and J by 5 bases. This CDR3 has 15 amino acids. Looked up from germline, CDR1 is MNHNY and CDR2 is SVGAGI (reference sequence). This CDR3 reads CASSYSGTGRTEAFF. The CDR3, as DNA: TGTGCCAGCAGTTACTCGGGGACAGGGCGGACTGAAGCTTTCTTT.

The table lists this clone with a few counts. This rearrangement joins TRBV5-1 to TRBJ2-1, with 8 bases matching TRBD1. The ends lost 4 bases at V and 2 bases at J; junction bases unmatched: 5. Germline V gene lookup returns CDR1 SGHRS and CDR2 YFSETQ. This CDR3 region has 15 residues. CDR3 sequence (DNA): TGCGCCAGCAGCCTCCAGGGGGCGGCCTACAATGAGCAGTTCTTC. It encodes CASSLQGAAYNEQFF.

The chain links TRBV29-1 to TRBJ2-7, with D maybe TRBD2 (7 bases). The V and J ends lost 4 bases and 2 bases respectively, with 15 bases between them. CDR1 is SQVTM, CDR2 ANQGSEA, per germline. CDR3 length: 14 amino acids. The CDR3 DNA follows: TGCAGCGTTGTATGGCGGGGGCAACCCTACGAGCAGTACTTC. Residues: CSVVWRGQPYEQYF.

This clone was recorded a few times. The J gene is TRBJ2-5, the V gene TRBV6-1; 11 positions match TRBD2. The trim removed 5 bases at V and 0 bases at J, leaving 2 bases unmatched. CDR1 and CDR2 (germline): MNHNS, SASEGT. The CDR3 is 15 amino acids. The CDR3 region has the DNA TGTGCCAGCAGTCCTAGCGGGGGGCACCAAGAGACCCAGTACTTC. Encoded protein: CASSPSGGHQETQYF.

This clone has a handful of counts. The chain joins TRBV11-3 to TRBJ2-2; a weak D match, TRBD1 (6 bases). The germline CDR1 and CDR2 sequences are SGHNT and YENEEA. The CDR3 is 17 residues long. Trimming pared 5 bases from V and 1 base from J, leaving 17 bases between. CDR3 coding DNA: TGTGCCAGCAGCCCTATCCAGGGGCTACAGAACACCGGGGAGCTGTTTTTT. Protein product: CASSPIQGLQNTGELFF.

This sequence joins TRBV4-2 and TRBJ1-3, with 9 positions matching TRBD1. J was trimmed by 8 bases and V by 3 bases; bases with no gene match: 5. The CDR3 contains 14 residues. In germline, CDR1 is LGHNA, CDR2 YNFKEQ. The CDR3 DNA is TGTGCCAGCAGCCATGGGGACAGGGAAGACACCATATATTTT. This codes for CASSHGDREDTIYF.

The chain uses TRBV30 and TRBJ1-1; 9 bases match TRBD1. V gave up 5 bases and J gave up 4 bases; unmatched junction bases: 5. The germline gives CDR1 GTSNPN, CDR2 SVGIG (reference sequence). This CDR3 has 13 residues. CDR3 bases: TGTGCCTGGGACAGGGGGATCGGCACTGAAGCTTTCTTT. Translation gives CAWDRGIGTEAFF.

The V call is TRBV19, the J call TRBJ2-1; D call uncertain. The length of the CDR3 is 13 residues. Germline lookup yields CDR1 LNHDA and CDR2 SQIVND (reference sequence). Deletions cut 1 base from V and 5 bases from J, with 6 bases between. The CDR3 region is CASSIGADNEQFF. CDR3 DNA sequence: TGTGCCAGTAGTATAGGGGCAGACAATGAGCAGTTCTTC.

This clone was seen a few times. This chain uses TRBV6-1 with TRBJ1-3, with unresolved D. The germline V gene encodes CDR1 MNHNS and CDR2 SASEGT. V dropped 8 bases and J dropped 0 bases, with 11 bases sitting between them. CDR3 length: 14 residues. CDR3 DNA sequence: TGTGCCAGCCGCACTGGTGCCTCTGGAAACACCATATATTTT. Translation gives CASRTGASGNTIYF.

This clone was detected only a few times. The CDR3 DNA reads as TGCGCCAGCACCCCCGGGACAGCCAACTACGAGCAGTACTTC. Translating it yields CASTPGTANYEQYF. V usage is TRBV5-1 and J usage is TRBJ2-7; TRBD1 matches 7 bases. Germline CDR1 is SGHRS and CDR2 is YFSETQ. Trimming removed 6 bases from V and 3 bases from J; junction bases left unmatched: 9. The length of the CDR3 is 14 residues.

The chain employs TRBV30 and TRBJ1-1; D uncertain. This CDR3 is built from 14 residues. Deletions cut 4 bases from V and 3 bases from J, with 15 bases between. Germline V gene sequence: CDR1 GTSNPN, CDR2 SVGIG (reference sequence). This CDR3 is CAWTGRGRYTEAFF. The CDR3 DNA is TGTGCCTGGACCGGTCGGGGAAGGTACACTGAAGCTTTCTTT.

This clone was counted between two and nine times. The CDR3 sequence: CASSPQGSGELFF. For the CDR3, the DNA is TGTGCCAGCAGCCCGCAGGGTTCCGGGGAGCTGTTTTTT. The J gene is TRBJ2-2, the V gene TRBV11-3, with D possibly being TRBD1 (5 bases). The germline gives CDR1 SGHNT, CDR2 YENEEA. This CDR3 spans 13 amino acids. V was clipped by 5 bases and J by 6 bases, with 10 bases between them.

This clone has only a few counts. The rearrangement joins TRBV7-2 to TRBJ2-7; 11 positions agree with TRBD2. Germline V lookup: CDR1 SGHTA, CDR2 FQGNSA. The J segment lost 0 bases and the V segment lost 3 bases, leaving 4 bases of the junction unmatched. The CDR3 is 16 amino acids. The chain's CDR3 is CASSFSSGGNSYEQYF. CDR3 coding DNA: TGTGCCAGCAGCTTCTCTAGCGGGGGGAACTCCTACGAGCAGTACTTC.

The rearrangement uses TRBV7-9 and TRBJ1-1; D may be TRBD1 (5 bases). The CDR3 has 13 residues. Trimming cost V 6 bases and J 2 bases, with 10 bases left between them. Germline V gene sequence: CDR1 SEHNR, CDR2 FQNEAQ (reference sequence). The chain's CDR3 is CASSRDSNTEAFF. For the CDR3, the DNA is TGTGCCAGCAGTCGCGACAGTAACACTGAAGCTTTCTTT.